This T cell receptor beta chain comes out of a study of cytomegalovirus exposure and HLA in healthy donors (dated by TCRdb to 2015 to 2018). Regarding the complete study: According to an earlier analysis of 550 to 750 of the donors, 150 million to 200 million T cells yielded some 120 million unique TCR beta sequences and about 300 Gb of sequence data. Approximately 300 gigabases of sequencing data and 70 million to 85 million unique TCR sequences were included in an early release covering several hundred HLA-typed donors. Among the approximately 400 genotyped donors, around 81% belonged to the genetic ancestry cluster associated with self-reported Caucasian donors. The study aimed to test whether cataloging public T cell receptors could reveal signatures of past pathogen exposure. The T cell repertoires of 666 subjects were profiled by immunosequencing and related to cytomegalovirus serostatus. A separate validation cohort of approximately 120 different subjects was used in addition to the 666-subject first cohort. To predict cytomegalovirus infection status, the study brought together high-throughput TCR immunosequencing, statistical association of individual TCRs with disease status, and machine learning. A later analysis re-examined previously published TCR beta repertoires from roughly 650 donors and added high-resolution HLA genotyping to investigate patterns of TCR occurrence. Rather than using new phenotypic data, the later analysis identified candidate immune exposures from TCR beta sequences and from how often those sequences occurred across donors. An earlier analysis of fewer than 750 of the donors used high-throughput TCR beta sequencing to judge whether each TCR beta V gene segment behaved as functional or pseudogenic. Donor age, sex, ethnicity and CMV serostatus were compiled together with the repertoire data. In a later genetic analysis, genome-wide SNP genotypes for about 55% of the roughly 700 donors were used, and that subset was treated as a discovery cohort. All discovery cohort repertoires had been generated using a single sequencing platform. Class I and class II HLA loci were covered by the typing at four-digit resolution. Typing coverage varied by locus: 629-630 donors for A, B, C, DRB1 and DQB1; some 520 for DQA1; about 590 for DPA1; under 490 for DPB1. A handful of DR-DQ haplotypes were handled as single units for association and clustering because linkage in the cohort was strong. Among around 400 genotyped donors of the cohort, an average of approximately 240,000 unique TCR beta nucleotide sequences were sequenced per donor, around 20% of them non-productive. Points the paper makes about the study in general: A group of highly shared sequence variants was considered likely to be a technical artifact of the sequencing pipeline. When HLA alleles, especially DR and DQ, strongly co-occurred, TCR associations were difficult to assign to individual alleles. The study gave a list of 150 to 200 TCR beta chains associated with cytomegalovirus. This cohort had only TCR beta chains sequenced, and the lack of alpha or paired-chain data limited which features could be detected. Broadly in line with IMGT annotations, most TCR beta V segments showed up in productive rearrangements about 87% or about 30% of the time in an earlier analysis of a few hundred of the donors. A later analysis associated 16,951 TCR beta sequences with specific HLA alleles at a false discovery rate of 0.05. Because some donors lacked HLA typing at each locus, the association tests relied only on the typed subset. CMV serostatus was the only immune exposure information available for the cohort. Most TCR sequences were observed very rarely across donors, whereas some public TCRs were present in many individuals. Sequencing depth was assumed to be roughly uniform across donors in the presence/absence analyses, though that assumption may not hold. It was suggested by the authors that the approach could potentially be generalized to other disease states and immunological phenotypes. The classifier was reported to diagnose cytomegalovirus status with high specificity and sensitivity in both the original cohort and the validation cohort. According to a later analysis, most CMV-associated TCR beta chains appeared to be HLA-restricted, and the HLA associations seemed to be driven largely by CMV exposure. Compared with equally common non-associated chains, HLA-associated TCR beta chains in a later analysis were more clonally expanded and had lower generation probabilities. In vitro tests confirmed that a few of the cytomegalovirus-associated TCR beta chains recognize cytomegalovirus antigens. In a later analysis, several top co-occurrence clusters were reported to appear linked to parvovirus B19, influenza, CMV and Epstein-Barr virus. Linkage disequilibrium might explain the correlated functional status among segregating V segments, but an unknown experimental factor could not be excluded. According to a later genetic analysis, donors in an Asian-associated ancestry cluster had fewer N-insertions in productive TCRs than the approximately 650-donor mean. Because the 87-base-pair reads could not distinguish some IMGT-functional V segments, including TRBV6-2 and TRBV6-3, those segments were excluded. The earlier analysis of a few hundred of the donors excluded roughly 16 rarely observed V segments, including chromosome 9 orphons, because counts were too low. A later analysis found that TCR association rates varied across HLA loci, with DRB1 alleles showing the most associated TCRs and HLA-C alleles the fewest. A further reported finding was that TCR beta sequences accurately predicted the HLA-A and HLA-B alleles for most subjects in the first cohort. A later genetic analysis associated a missense DCLRE1C variant with V-gene and J-gene trimming of TCR beta chains, and an independent cohort replicated the association.

A word on this clone: Its binding antigen is unknown. Qualities for individual bases were not recorded, and no much larger clone is one base off.

Receptor libraries were prepared by the immunoSEQ multiplex PCR assay. The multiplex PCR relied on a mix of 60 forward primers for TCR Vbeta segments and 13 reverse primers for TCR Jbeta segments. The CDR3 region of rearranged TCR beta genes was amplified from genomic DNA with a multiplex PCR assay. On the Illumina HiSeq System, the amplified TCR beta libraries were sequenced as 87-base-pair reads. The authors processed their data as follows. A later analysis tallied 80 million to 95 million unique TCR beta chains across the 666 repertoires, and about 10 million of those chains were shared by two or more donors. To remove PCR and sequencing errors, raw reads were error-corrected and collapsed into unique sequences using a nearest-neighbor algorithm that merged closely related sequences. V, D and J gene segments were assigned by aligning CDR3 sequences to IMGT reference sequences. Each retained sequence needed at least a six-nucleotide match to both a V gene segment and a J gene segment. Rearrangements were classified as productive when the CDR3 lacked stop codons and remained in frame with V and J, and all other rearrangements were classified as non-productive. Following IMGT convention, CDR3 was defined as the stretch from the second conserved V-encoded cysteine to the conserved J-encoded phenylalanine. The earlier analysis of some 540 of the donors excluded any sequence lacking an unambiguous match to a single V gene segment. An earlier analysis of several hundred of the donors called V segments functional above 56.7% productive rearrangements and segregating when the between-donor standard deviation exceeded 5%. A statistical classification framework was built for diagnosing cytomegalovirus status from the catalog of TCR beta chain sequences. V and J gene assignment, in a later analysis, came from comparing TCR nucleotide sequences with IMGT/GENE-DB human TR gene sequences. A later analysis assigned CDR3 sequences and most-parsimonious VDJ recombination scenarios with the TCRdist pipeline. In a later analysis, each TCR beta chain was defined by its CDR3 amino acid sequence together with its V-gene family, and reads lacking a unique V-gene family were excluded. As a way to deal with suspected cross-contamination and a sequencing artifact, a later analysis dropped 500 to 700 nucleotide sequences that were highly shared and had low generation probability. A later analysis calculated a clonal expansion index for each public chain from normalized within-repertoire ranks of inferred template counts. Generation probabilities in a later analysis came from a VDJ recombination model fitted to out-of-frame rearrangements, and those results were checked against IGoR. Hypergeometric tests were used in a later analysis to score TCR-TCR, TCR-HLA and TCR-CMV co-occurrence, with a repertoire-size bias correction applied to the TCR pairs. In a later analysis, false discovery rates were estimated by permuting HLA or CMV assignments 20 times. A later analysis grouped co-occurring TCRs with DBSCAN, adding TCRdist sequence similarity when clustering within HLA-allele-positive subsets. For co-occurrence clustering, repertoires with fewer than 30,000 or more than 120,000 public chains were excluded, along with roughly 5 repertoires with anomalous nucleotide sharing. TCRdb provides this immuneACCESS table in a form limited to in-frame rearrangements. Some clones are lacking; in checked studies, under half of them reflect an unresolved V gene, and why the rest are absent is not known. V and J calls and clone size come straight from that table; D and trimming were deduced from the DNA. Across this sample there are 100,000 or so clones, with less than 75% seen only once. The top ten clones comprise 2% to 2.5% of the sample.

Looking up the germline V gene (reference sequence) yields CDR1 SEHNR and CDR2 FQNEAQ. The trim is 5 bases for V and 4 bases for J, with a gap of 14 bases between the germline ends. Counted from cysteine to phenylalanine, this CDR3 has 14 amino acids. Just the 42-base CDR3 DNA is kept, in frame starting at base 1. The cohort was made up of roughly 670 healthy bone marrow donors. All cohort members were sampled while nominally healthy, although unrecorded immune exposures were likely present. The donor tested CMV seronegative, placing the donor among the 350 to 400 seronegative members of the cohort. Every donor gave a peripheral blood sample, and the peripheral blood mononuclear cells from that sample were used for TCR beta sequencing. Genomic DNA extraction from the blood cell samples was performed with the Qiagen DNeasy Blood Extraction Kit.

Material for sequencing was PBMCs. The TCR sequence derives from a man aged 25-40 years in good health and CMV-seronegative. The chain uses TRBV7-9 and TRBJ2-5, and perhaps TRBD1 as D gene, on 6 matching bases. The DNA is as follows: TGTGCCAGCAGCCTAGACCTGACAGGAGAGACCCAGTACTTC. It encodes CASSLDLTGETQYF.